This T cell receptor beta chain was sequenced during a study of blood T cell repertoires in COVID-19. Using immunoSEQ multiplex PCR, the repertoire was profiled, and TCRdb retains in-frame clones only, with some absent. In the table there are approximately 40,000 clones, around 87% of which are singletons. In this sample, this clone turned up a few times. The trim removed 3 bases at V and 8 bases at J, leaving 5 bases unmatched. Germline V gene sequence: CDR1 MRHNA, CDR2 SNTAGT. CDR3 length: 14 amino acids. Sequenced material: peripheral blood. The clonotype was recovered from a man aged 55 to 70 with acute or convalescent COVID-19. The chain couples TRBV6-4 to TRBJ1-5; 9 bases are a match to TRBD1. CDR3 protein: CASSEVTGGKPQHF. In DNA form, the CDR3 reads TGTGCCAGCAGTGAAGTGACAGGGGGAAAGCCCCAGCATTTT.